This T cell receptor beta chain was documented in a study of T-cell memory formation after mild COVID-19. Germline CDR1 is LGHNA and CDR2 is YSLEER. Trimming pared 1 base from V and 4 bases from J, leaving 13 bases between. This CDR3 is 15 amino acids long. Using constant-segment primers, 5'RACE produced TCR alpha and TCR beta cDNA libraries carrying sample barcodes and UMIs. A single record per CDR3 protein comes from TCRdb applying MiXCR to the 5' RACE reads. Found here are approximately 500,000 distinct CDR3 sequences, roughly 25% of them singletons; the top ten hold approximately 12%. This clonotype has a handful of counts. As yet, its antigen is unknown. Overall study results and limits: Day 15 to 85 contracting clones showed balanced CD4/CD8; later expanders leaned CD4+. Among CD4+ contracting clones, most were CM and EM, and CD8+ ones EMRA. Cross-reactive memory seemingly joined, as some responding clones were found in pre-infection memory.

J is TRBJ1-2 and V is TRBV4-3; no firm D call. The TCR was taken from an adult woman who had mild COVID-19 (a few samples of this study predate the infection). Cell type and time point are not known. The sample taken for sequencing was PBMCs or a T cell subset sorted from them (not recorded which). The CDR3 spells CASSQGVEGAYGYTF. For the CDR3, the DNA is TGCGCCAGCAGCCAAGGAGTTGAAGGAGCCTATGGCTACACCTTC.